The subject of this entry is one TCR beta chain. The entry originates in a study of T cell changes during pregnancy in multiple sclerosis. CDR1 and CDR2 from the germline V gene are LGHNA and YSLEER. This CDR3 has 17 residues. V trimming: 3 bases; J trimming: 0 bases; junction bases outside the gene matches: 7. The data were produced by immunoSEQ multiplex PCR, yet TCRdb's version contains in-frame clones alone and is incomplete. This sample yields around 40,000 clones, of which around nine tenths are seen a single time; about 0.4% belongs to the top ten. This TCR derives from a female donor with multiple sclerosis, enrolled in a pregnancy study. V usage is TRBV4-3 and J usage is TRBJ2-3; TRBD1 matches 9 bases. The specimen comprised CD4+ T cells from peripheral blood mononuclear cells, sampled in the second trimester of pregnancy. The CDR3 reads CASSQAPGQGSTDTQYF. CDR3 sequence (DNA): TGCGCCAGCAGCCAGGCGCCGGGACAGGGAAGCACAGATACGCAGTATTTT.